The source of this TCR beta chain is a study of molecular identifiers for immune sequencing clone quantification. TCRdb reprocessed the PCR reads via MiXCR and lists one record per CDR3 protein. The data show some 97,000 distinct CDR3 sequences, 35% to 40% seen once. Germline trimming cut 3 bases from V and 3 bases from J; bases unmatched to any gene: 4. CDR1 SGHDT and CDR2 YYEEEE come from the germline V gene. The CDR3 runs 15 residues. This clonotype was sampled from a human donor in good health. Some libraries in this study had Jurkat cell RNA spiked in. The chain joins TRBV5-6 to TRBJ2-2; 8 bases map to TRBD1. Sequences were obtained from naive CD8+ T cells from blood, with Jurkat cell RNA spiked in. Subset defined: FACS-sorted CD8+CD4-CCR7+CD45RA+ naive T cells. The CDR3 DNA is TGTGCCAGCAGCTGGGGGACAGGTGACACCGGGGAGCTGTTTTTT. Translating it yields CASSWGTGDTGELFF.